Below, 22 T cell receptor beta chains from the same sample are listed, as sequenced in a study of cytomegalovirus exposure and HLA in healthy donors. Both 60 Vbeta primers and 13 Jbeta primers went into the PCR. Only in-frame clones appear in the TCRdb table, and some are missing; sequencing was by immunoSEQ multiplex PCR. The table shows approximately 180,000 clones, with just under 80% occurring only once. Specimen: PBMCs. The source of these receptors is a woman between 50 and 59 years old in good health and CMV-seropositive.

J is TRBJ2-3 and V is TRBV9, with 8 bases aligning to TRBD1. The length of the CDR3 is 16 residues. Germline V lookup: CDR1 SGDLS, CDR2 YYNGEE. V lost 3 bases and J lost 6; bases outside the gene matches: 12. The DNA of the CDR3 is TGTGCCAGCAGCGCCACCGGGACAGGTCTTCGGGATACGCAGTATTTT. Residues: CASSATGTGLRDTQYF.

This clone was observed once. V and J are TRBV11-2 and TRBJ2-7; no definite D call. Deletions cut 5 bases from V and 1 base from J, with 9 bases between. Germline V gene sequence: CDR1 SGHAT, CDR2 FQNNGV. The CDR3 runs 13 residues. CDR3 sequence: CASSLYSSYEQYF. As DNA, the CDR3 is TGTGCCAGCAGCCTTTACTCGTCCTACGAGCAGTACTTC.

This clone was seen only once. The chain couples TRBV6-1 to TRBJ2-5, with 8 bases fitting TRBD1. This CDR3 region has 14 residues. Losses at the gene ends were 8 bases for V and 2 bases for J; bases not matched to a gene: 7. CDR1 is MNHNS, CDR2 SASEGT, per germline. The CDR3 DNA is TGTGCCAGCGCCCAGGGGGCTTGGCAAGAGACCCAGTACTTC. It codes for CASAQGAWQETQYF.

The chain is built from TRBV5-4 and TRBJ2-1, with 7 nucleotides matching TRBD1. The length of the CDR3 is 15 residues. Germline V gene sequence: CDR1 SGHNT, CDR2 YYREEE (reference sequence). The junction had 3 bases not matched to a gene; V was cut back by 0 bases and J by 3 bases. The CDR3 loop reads CASSLAGGFYNEQFF. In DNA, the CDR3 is TGTGCCAGCAGCTTGGCAGGGGGTTTCTACAATGAGCAGTTCTTC.

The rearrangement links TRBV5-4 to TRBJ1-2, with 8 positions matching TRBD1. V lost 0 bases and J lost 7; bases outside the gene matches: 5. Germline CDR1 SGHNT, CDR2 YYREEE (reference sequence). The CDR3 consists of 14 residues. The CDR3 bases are TGTGCCAGCAGCTTGGCCGGACAGGGCTCTGGCTACACCTTC. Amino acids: CASSLAGQGSGYTF.

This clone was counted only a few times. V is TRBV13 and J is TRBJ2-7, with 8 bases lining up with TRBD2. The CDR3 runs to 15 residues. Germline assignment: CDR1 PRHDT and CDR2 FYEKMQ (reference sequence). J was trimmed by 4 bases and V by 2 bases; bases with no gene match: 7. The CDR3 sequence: CASSLKASGRYEQYF. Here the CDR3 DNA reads TGTGCCAGCAGCTTAAAGGCTAGCGGGCGGTACGAGCAGTACTTC. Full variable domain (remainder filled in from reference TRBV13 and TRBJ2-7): AAGVIQSPRHLIKEKRETATLKCYPIPRHDTVYWYQQGPGQDPQFLISFYEKMQSDKGSIPDRFSAQQFSDYHSELNMSSLELGDSALYFCASSLKASGRYEQYFGPGTRLTVT.

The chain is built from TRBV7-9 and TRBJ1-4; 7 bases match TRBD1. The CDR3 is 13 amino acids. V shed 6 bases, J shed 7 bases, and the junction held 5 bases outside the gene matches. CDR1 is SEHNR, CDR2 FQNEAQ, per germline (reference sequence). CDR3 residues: CASSSQGIEKLFF. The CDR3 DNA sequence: TGTGCCAGCAGTTCACAGGGGATTGAAAAACTGTTTTTT.

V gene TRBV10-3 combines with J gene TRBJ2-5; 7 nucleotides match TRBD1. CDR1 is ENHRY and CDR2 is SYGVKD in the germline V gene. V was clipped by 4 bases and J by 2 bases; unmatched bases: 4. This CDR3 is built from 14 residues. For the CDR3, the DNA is TGTGCCATCAGTGTGCTCAGGGGGCAAGAGACCCAGTACTTC. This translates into CAISVLRGQETQYF.

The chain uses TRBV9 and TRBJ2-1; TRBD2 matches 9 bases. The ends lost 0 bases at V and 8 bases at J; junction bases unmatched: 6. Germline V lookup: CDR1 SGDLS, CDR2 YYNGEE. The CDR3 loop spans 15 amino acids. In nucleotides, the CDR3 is TGTGCCAGCAGCGTAGGGGGACTAGCTATCGATGAGCAGTTCTTC. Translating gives CASSVGGLAIDEQFF.

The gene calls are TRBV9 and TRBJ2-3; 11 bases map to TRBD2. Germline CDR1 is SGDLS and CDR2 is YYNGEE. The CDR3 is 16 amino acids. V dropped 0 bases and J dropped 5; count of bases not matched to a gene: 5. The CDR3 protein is CASSVGTSGSGDTQYF. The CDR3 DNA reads TGTGCCAGCAGCGTAGGGACTAGCGGGTCGGGAGATACGCAGTATTTT.

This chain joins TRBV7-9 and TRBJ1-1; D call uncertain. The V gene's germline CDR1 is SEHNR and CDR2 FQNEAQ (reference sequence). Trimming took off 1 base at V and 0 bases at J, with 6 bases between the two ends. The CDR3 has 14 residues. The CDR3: CASSLGLLNTEAFF. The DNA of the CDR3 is TGTGCCAGCAGCTTAGGGCTTTTGAACACTGAAGCTTTCTTT.

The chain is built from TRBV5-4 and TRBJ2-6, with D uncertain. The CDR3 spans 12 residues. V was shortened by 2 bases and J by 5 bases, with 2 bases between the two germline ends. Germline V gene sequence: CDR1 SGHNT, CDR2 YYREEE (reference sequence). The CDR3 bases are TGTGCCAGCAGCTTTAGGGCCAACGTCCTGACTTTC. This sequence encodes CASSFRANVLTF.

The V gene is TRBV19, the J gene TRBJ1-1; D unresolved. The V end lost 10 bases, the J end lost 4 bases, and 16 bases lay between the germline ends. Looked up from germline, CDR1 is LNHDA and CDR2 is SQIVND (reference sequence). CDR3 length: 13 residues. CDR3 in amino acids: CATARAEGTEAFF. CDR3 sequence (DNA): TGTGCCACCGCGCGAGCGGAGGGCACTGAAGCTTTCTTT.

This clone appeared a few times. The CDR3 reads CASSLGAGGSYNSPLHF. For the CDR3, the DNA is TGTGCCAGCAGCTTAGGAGCAGGGGGTTCCTATAATTCACCCCTCCACTTT. This chain connects TRBV7-9 to TRBJ1-6; 7 bases line up with TRBD1. Germline-derived CDR1 and CDR2 are SEHNR and FQNEAQ (reference sequence). The CDR3 spans 17 residues. The V gene end was trimmed by 1 base and the J gene end by 1 base; junction bases not matched to a gene: 4.

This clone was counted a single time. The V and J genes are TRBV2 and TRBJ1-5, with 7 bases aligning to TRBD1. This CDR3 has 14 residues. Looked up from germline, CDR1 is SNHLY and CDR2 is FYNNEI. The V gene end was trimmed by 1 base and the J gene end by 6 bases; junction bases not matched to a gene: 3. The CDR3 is CASSEEGARQPQHF. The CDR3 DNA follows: TGTGCCAGCAGTGAAGAGGGGGCGCGTCAGCCCCAGCATTTT.

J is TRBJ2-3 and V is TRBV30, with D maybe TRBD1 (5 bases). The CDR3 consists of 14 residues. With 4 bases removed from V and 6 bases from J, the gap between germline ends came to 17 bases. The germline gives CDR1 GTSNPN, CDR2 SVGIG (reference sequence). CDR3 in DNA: TGTGCCTGGACCCTAACTGGGGCTTGGGATACGCAGTATTTT. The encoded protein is CAWTLTGAWDTQYF.

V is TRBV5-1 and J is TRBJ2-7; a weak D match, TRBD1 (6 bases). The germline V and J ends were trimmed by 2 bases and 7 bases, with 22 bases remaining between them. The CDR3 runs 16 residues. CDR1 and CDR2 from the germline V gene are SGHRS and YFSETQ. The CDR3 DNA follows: TGCGCCAGCAGCTTTTTCATGGCCAGGGGCGGCAGGGAGCAGTACTTC. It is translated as CASSFFMARGGREQYF.

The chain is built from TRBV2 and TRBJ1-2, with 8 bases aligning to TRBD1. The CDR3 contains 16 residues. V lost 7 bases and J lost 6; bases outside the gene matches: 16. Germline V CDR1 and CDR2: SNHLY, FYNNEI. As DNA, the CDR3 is TGTGCCAGCAATCTAGACAGGGGTTCCCTTTCGGATGGCTACACCTTC. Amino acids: CASNLDRGSLSDGYTF.

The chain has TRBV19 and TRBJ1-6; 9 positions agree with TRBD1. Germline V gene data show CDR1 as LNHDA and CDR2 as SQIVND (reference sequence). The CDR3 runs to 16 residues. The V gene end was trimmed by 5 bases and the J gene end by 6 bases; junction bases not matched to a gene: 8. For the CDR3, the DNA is TGTGCCAGTAGTCTGGGACAGGGCGGTGTTAATTCACCCCTCCACTTT. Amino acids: CASSLGQGGVNSPLHF.

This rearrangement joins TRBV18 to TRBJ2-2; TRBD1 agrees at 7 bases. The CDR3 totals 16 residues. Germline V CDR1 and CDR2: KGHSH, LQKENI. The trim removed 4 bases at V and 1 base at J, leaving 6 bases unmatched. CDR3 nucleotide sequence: TGTGCCAGCTCACTATTGGGACAGAAGAACACCGGGGAGCTGTTTTTT. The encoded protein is CASSLLGQKNTGELFF. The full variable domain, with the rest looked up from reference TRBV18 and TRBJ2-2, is NAGVMQNPRHLVRRRGQEARLRCSPMKGHSHVYWYRQLPEEGLKFMVYLQKENIIDESGMPKERFSAEFPKEGPSILRIQQVVRGDSAAYFCASSLLGQKNTGELFFGEGSRLTVL.

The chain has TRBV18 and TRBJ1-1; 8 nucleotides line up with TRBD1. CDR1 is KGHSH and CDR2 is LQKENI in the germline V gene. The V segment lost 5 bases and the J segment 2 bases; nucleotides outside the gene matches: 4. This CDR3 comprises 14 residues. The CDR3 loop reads CASSSQGANTEAFF. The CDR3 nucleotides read TGTGCCAGCTCATCCCAGGGGGCAAACACTGAAGCTTTCTTT. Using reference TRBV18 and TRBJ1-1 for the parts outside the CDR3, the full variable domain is NAGVMQNPRHLVRRRGQEARLRCSPMKGHSHVYWYRQLPEEGLKFMVYLQKENIIDESGMPKERFSAEFPKEGPSILRIQQVVRGDSAAYFCASSSQGANTEAFFGQGTRLTVV.

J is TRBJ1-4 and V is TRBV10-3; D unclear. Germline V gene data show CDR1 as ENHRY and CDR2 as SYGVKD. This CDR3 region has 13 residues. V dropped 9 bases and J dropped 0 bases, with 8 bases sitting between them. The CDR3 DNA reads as TGTGCCATTCGGGGAGCAACTAATGAAAAACTGTTTTTT. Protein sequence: CAIRGATNEKLFF.